This T cell receptor beta chain was identified in a study of T cell changes during pregnancy in multiple sclerosis. The germline V gene has CDR1 SSHAT and CDR2 FNYEAQ (reference sequence). The CDR3 has 20 amino acids. Notes on this clone: One end of the junction varies from germline; a read error may be responsible.

The table came from immunoSEQ multiplex PCR; TCRdb's copy has only in-frame clones and leaves some out. This sample carries approximately 20,000 clones, 75% to 90% of them seen once, and the ten largest clones take about 5.8%. V gene TRBV7-7 combines with J gene TRBJ1-3; a weak D match, TRBD1 (6 bases). This clonotype was sampled from a female donor in good health, enrolled as a control in a pregnancy study. The source material was CD8+ T cells from peripheral blood mononuclear cells, sampled in the third trimester of pregnancy. CDR3 region: CASSNSTQGSGRLSGNTIYF. The CDR3 nucleotides are TGTGCTAGCAGCAATTCGACTCAGGGGTCTGGGCGTCTCTCTGGAAACACCATATATTTT.